This T cell receptor beta chain appears in the sequencing data of a study of monozygotic twins with inflammatory bowel disease (dated by TCRdb to 2018 to 2020). About the study as a whole: The complete study included 30 or so monozygotic twin pairs: 19 IBD-discordant Danish pairs and nine German pairs, of which four were IBD-concordant and five were IBD-discordant. Each individual had, on average, about 151 000 unique TCRalpha sequences and 181 000 unique TCRbeta sequences available for analysis. Disease-associated traits were sought mainly through comparisons between IBD patients and their genetically identical healthy co-twins within discordant pairs.

On this clonotype: It lacks a known antigen.

From each donor, an approximately 2.5 ml peripheral blood sample was collected into PAXgene tubes and stored at -80 degrees C. Without any T cell sorting, total RNA was extracted from whole blood using the PAXgene blood miRNA kit on an automated QIAcube. Peripheral blood from monozygotic twin pairs who were concordant or discordant for inflammatory bowel disease underwent deep TCRalpha and TCRbeta repertoire profiling using unique molecular barcoding. Smoking habits were recorded for all twin pairs, and individuals were classified as current, former or never smokers. Study-wide conclusions, independent of this receptor: Compared with healthy twins, IBD patients shared fewer clonotypes with other individuals, and the difference was most pronounced in patients with signs of disease activity. TCRbeta repertoire diversity, by inverse Simpson index, was decreased in IBD patients compared with their healthy co-twins. No single strong signal or clonotype linked to IBD turned up in the results, so the idea that one exists was not supported. Repertoire similarity did not differ between concordant and discordant twins, which could be due to limited statistical power. The analysis was unable to tell apart different T cell subtypes. Background noise and inter-individual variability may have been introduced into the repertoires by the differing immunosuppressive treatments among patients.

Library preparation employed 5' RACE. Preparation of each TCR library used approximately 3,200 ng of total RNA. For each sample, cDNA was synthesized in eight separate reactions using SMARTScribe reverse transcriptase. Unique molecular identifiers containing a 6-nucleotide sample barcode were introduced through template switching during cDNA synthesis. Amplification of TCRalpha and TCRbeta cDNA involved two nested PCRs of 16 and 9 cycles, and each PCR was followed by bead purification. Before amplification, the cDNA was treated with uracil DNA-glycosylase and purified using the QIAquick PCR purification kit. The second PCR was the step at which Illumina TruSeq-compatible adapters and sample-specific barcodes were added. TapeStation and Qubit were used to check library quality and concentration, and 4 to 6 ng of each library was pooled. Pooled libraries were sequenced on an Illumina HiSeq2500 single-index Rapid Run with 2 x 100 bp reads and custom sequencing primers. In the authors' own workflow: MiGEC version 1.2.6 was used for UMI-based consensus assembly to correct PCR and sequencing errors. MiXCR version 2.1.1 was used to carry out V(D)J alignment, clonotype assembly and CDR3 extraction. To normalise gene usage, clonotype sharing and MAIT/NKT TCR abundance, the top 1000, 10 000 and 20 000 clonotypes in each sample were analysed. After downsampling to 27 000 UMIs, diversity was calculated as the inverse Simpson index using the vegan R package. Paired Mann-Whitney U tests were applied to discordant twin pairs, and Benjamini-Hochberg correction was used for multiple testing. Each entry corresponds to one CDR3 protein sequence from reads that TCRdb reprocessed, and DNA is not given. The V and J calls reflect TCRdb's pipeline rather than the authors' work. The table kept for this sample lists around 410,000 distinct CDR3 sequences. Jointly, the top ten make up 2% to 3% of the sample.

The clonotype comes from a human donor with ulcerative colitis or Crohn's disease, or a healthy co-twin of an affected twin (not recorded which). Sequencing was performed on blood.

The CDR3 is CASSPGTSVANKQFF. The chain employs TRBV7-9 and TRBJ2-1; without DNA, the TCRdb call of TRBD2 cannot be checked. In the germline V gene (reference sequence), CDR1 corresponds to SEHNR and CDR2 to FQNEAQ. From its cysteine to its phenylalanine, the CDR3 spans 15 amino acids. DNA for this receptor is not on file. The full variable domain, completed from the reference TRBV7-9 and TRBJ2-1 proteins outside the CDR3, reads DTGVSQNPRHKITKRGQNVTFRCDPISEHNRLYWYRQTLGQGPEFLTYFQNEAQLEKSRLLSDRFSAERPKGSFSTLEIQRTEQGDSAMYLCASSPGTSVANKQFFGPGTRLTVL.